The 9 T cell receptor beta chains given below trace back to one sample, sequenced in a study of cytomegalovirus exposure and HLA in healthy donors. Here immunoSEQ multiplex PCR was the method, and the copy in TCRdb shows in-frame clones only, minus some. The table lists around 190,000 clones, 85% of them singletons. Sequencing was done on a sample of PBMCs. These receptors came from a man younger than 35 in good health and CMV-seropositive.

This chain connects TRBV6-5 to TRBJ1-2, with D perhaps TRBD1 (5 bases). Germline CDR1 MNHEY, CDR2 SVGAGI. The CDR3 spans 14 residues. V was shortened by 6 bases and J by 8 bases, with 19 bases between the two germline ends. CDR3 region: CASSQGNAAGGYTF. The CDR3 nucleotides are TGTGCCAGCAGCCAGGGAAATGCCGCGGGGGGCTACACCTTC.

J is TRBJ1-1 and V is TRBV7-9; D possibly corresponds to TRBD1 (5 bases). The germline gives CDR1 SEHNR, CDR2 FQNEAQ (reference sequence). CDR3 length: 16 amino acids. Trimming left V 1 base short and J 6 bases short, with 18 bases between. This CDR3 reads CASSLGQSSHRAEAFF. For the CDR3, the DNA is TGTGCCAGCAGCTTAGGACAGTCCTCTCATCGTGCTGAAGCTTTCTTT.

The chain uses TRBV19 and TRBJ1-3, with TRBD1 identical over 9 bases. The J segment lost 6 bases and the V segment lost 0 bases, leaving 9 bases of the junction unmatched. Per germline, CDR1 LNHDA and CDR2 SQIVND (reference sequence). CDR3 length: 17 residues. CDR3: CASSIDYWGQGENTIYF. The CDR3 DNA follows: TGTGCCAGTAGTATAGATTATTGGGGACAGGGTGAAAACACCATATATTTT.

This clone was observed a single time. Different DNA sequences within this sample yield the same CDR3. Here the CDR3 DNA reads TGTGCCAGCAGTTTTGGGCTTCAGCCCCAGCATTTT. Translated, it gives CASSFGLQPQHF. The V call is TRBV28, the J call TRBJ1-5; no firm D call. CDR3 length equals 12 residues. Per germline, CDR1 MDHEN and CDR2 SYDVKM. Deletions cut 3 bases from V and 6 bases from J, with 6 bases between.

The chain has TRBV5-1 and TRBJ1-2; D is undetermined. This CDR3 is built from 13 residues. The germline gives CDR1 SGHRS, CDR2 YFSETQ. V lost 2 bases and J 4 bases, leaving 9 bases between the germline ends. The CDR3 here is CASSLESGYGYTF. Here the CDR3 DNA reads TGCGCCAGCAGCTTAGAATCCGGCTATGGCTACACCTTC.

The chain carries TRBV28 and TRBJ1-5, with TRBD1 identical over 7 bases. CDR3 length: 17 amino acids. Germline values: CDR1 MDHEN, CDR2 SYDVKM. The J segment lost 0 bases and the V segment lost 8 bases, leaving 13 bases of the junction unmatched. The CDR3 loop is CASGLWTGVPSNQPQHF. The CDR3 DNA follows: TGTGCCAGCGGGCTTTGGACAGGCGTACCTAGCAATCAGCCCCAGCATTTT.

The V call is TRBV4-1, the J call TRBJ1-1; no firm D call. The CDR3 is 16 residues long. V shed 3 bases and J shed 0 bases, with 14 bases lying between them. Germline V lookup: CDR1 MGHRA, CDR2 YSYEKL. As DNA, the CDR3 is TGCGCCAGCAGCCAGTACAGTCCGGCGCTGAACACTGAAGCTTTCTTT. It codes for CASSQYSPALNTEAFF.

V usage is TRBV5-5 and J usage is TRBJ1-2, with 8 positions matching TRBD1. The CDR3 is 16 residues long. Germline V gene sequence: CDR1 SGHKS, CDR2 YYEKEE (reference sequence). Unmatched junction bases numbered 10, after V lost 5 bases and J lost 1 base. The CDR3 nucleotides read TGTGCCAGCAGTGCACGGACAGGGTCAAATAACTATGGCTACACCTTC. It specifies CASSARTGSNNYGYTF.

This chain uses TRBV28 with TRBJ2-7; weak D call: TRBD1 (6 bases). Germline lookup yields CDR1 MDHEN and CDR2 SYDVKM. Trimming cost V 3 bases and J 1 base, with 7 bases left between them. The CDR3 is 13 amino acids. In DNA form, the CDR3 reads TGTGCCAGCAGTTTGGGGGCGTCCTACGAGCAGTACTTC. Its translation is CASSLGASYEQYF.